These 15 T cell receptor beta chains were all obtained from the same sample, sequenced in a study of shared T cell receptors in the human thymus. Libraries were prepared by immunoSEQ multiplex PCR; TCRdb keeps only in-frame clonotypes and omits some of them. The repertoire holds about 660,000 clones, with more than 75% as singletons. The sample was also reused in another study, on human thymus T cells.

Sequencing was performed on thymocytes. The receptors here all came from a boy under three years old with a congenital heart defect.

The chain joins TRBV27 to TRBJ2-5, with 9 bases that match TRBD2. The CDR3 sequence is 15 residues long. V shed 5 bases, J shed 5 bases, and the junction held 9 bases outside the gene matches. Germline CDR1 is MNHEY and CDR2 is SMNVEV (reference sequence). The CDR3 DNA sequence: TGTGCCAGCAGTGGGATAGCGGGAGCGGGGGAGACCCAGTACTTC. Protein sequence: CASSGIAGAGETQYF.

A word on this clone: Compared with germline, one end of the junction differs, possibly owing to a read error. The V gene is TRBV7-9, the J gene TRBJ1-1; possibly TRBD1 for D (6 bases). CDR1 SEHNR and CDR2 FQNEAQ come from the germline V gene (reference sequence). CDR3 length: 12 residues. CDR3 protein: CASSLRRGGHLF. The CDR3 DNA reads as TGTGCCAGCAGCCTACGTAGGGGGGGGCATCTCTTT.

The chain recombines TRBV4-3 with TRBJ2-4; 9 nucleotides line up with TRBD1. After removal of 0 bases from V and 8 bases from J, the junction contained 5 bases not matched to a gene. There are 15 residues in the CDR3. Germline V gene data show CDR1 as LGHNA and CDR2 as YSLEER. This CDR3 is CASSQEGTGRHIQYF. CDR3 coding DNA: TGCGCCAGCAGCCAAGAAGGGACAGGGCGGCACATTCAGTACTTC.

This chain connects TRBV7-9 to TRBJ2-2; 14 bases line up with TRBD2. This CDR3 contains 16 residues. The V gene end was trimmed by 6 bases and the J gene end by 6 bases; junction bases not matched to a gene: 6. In germline, CDR1 is SEHNR, CDR2 FQNEAQ (reference sequence). CDR3 region: CASRPTSGRAAGELFF. The CDR3 DNA sequence: TGTGCCAGCAGGCCGACTAGCGGGAGGGCCGCCGGGGAGCTGTTTTTT.

The chain links TRBV19 to TRBJ2-3; unclear D gene. The CDR3 length is 11 residues. V lost 10 bases and J lost 6, with 11 bases in between. Germline assignment: CDR1 LNHDA and CDR2 SQIVND (reference sequence). The CDR3: CATTLEDTQYF. CDR3 nucleotide sequence: TGTGCCACCACCCTCGAGGATACGCAGTATTTT.

This chain joins TRBV5-8 and TRBJ2-1; D is unclear. The germline CDR1 and CDR2 sequences are SGHTS and YDEGEE. CDR3 length: 16 amino acids. V shed 0 bases and J shed 5 bases, with 15 bases lying between them. CDR3 sequence reads: CASSLGNKLAHNEQFF. The CDR3 DNA follows: TGTGCCAGCAGCTTGGGTAACAAGTTGGCCCACAATGAGCAGTTCTTC.

This sequence joins TRBV12-5 and TRBJ2-1, with a weak D call TRBD1 (6 bases). The CDR3 totals 15 residues. Trimming took off 1 base at V and 7 bases at J, with 14 bases between the two ends. Looked up from germline, CDR1 is LGHNT and CDR2 is FRNRAP. The CDR3 sequence: CASGLANRDGNEQFF. Here the CDR3 DNA reads TGTGCTAGTGGTTTGGCCAACAGGGACGGGAATGAGCAGTTCTTC.

Here the CDR3 DNA reads TGTGCCAGCAGCTTAGTTAAAATTGGCTACACCTTC. This translates into CASSLVKIGYTF. This sequence joins TRBV7-8 and TRBJ1-2; D gene ambiguous. The CDR3 has 12 amino acids. Germline V CDR1 and CDR2: SGHVS, FQNEAQ. Between the trimmed V and J ends, which lost 1 base and 7 bases, there was a span of 7 bases.

This sequence joins TRBV7-6 and TRBJ1-1; 7 bases align to TRBD1. This CDR3 comprises 17 residues. V shed 0 bases and J 1 base; nucleotides not matched to a gene: 8. CDR1 and CDR2 (germline): SGHVS, FNYEAQ. The CDR3 is CASSLAPRGKRNTEAFF. The CDR3 coding sequence is TGTGCCAGCAGCTTAGCCCCCAGGGGGAAGCGGAACACTGAAGCTTTCTTT.

Only one count was recorded for this clone. The V call is TRBV4-1, the J call TRBJ2-1, with D possibly matching TRBD2 (6 bases). The CDR3 spans 15 residues. Trimming pared 2 bases from V and 8 bases from J, leaving 16 bases between. Per germline, CDR1 MGHRA and CDR2 YSYEKL. For the CDR3, the DNA is TGCGCCAGCAGCCAAACGACTAGTTGGGTTCATGAGCAGTTCTTC. This encodes CASSQTTSWVHEQFF.

This chain joins TRBV29-1 and TRBJ2-3, with 8 bases lining up with TRBD1. The trim removed 6 bases at V and 2 bases at J, leaving 10 bases unmatched. The CDR3 contains 15 residues. Germline CDR1 is SQVTM and CDR2 is ANQGSEA. CDR3 amino acids: CSVLLTGAYTDTQYF. CDR3 coding DNA: TGCAGCGTCCTACTGACAGGGGCGTACACAGATACGCAGTATTTT.

CDR3 amino acids: CASSEEWASGEQYF. In nucleotides, the CDR3 is TGTGCCAGCAGTGAAGAGTGGGCCTCCGGCGAGCAGTACTTC. The chain combines TRBV2 with TRBJ2-7; D is undetermined. Trimming took off 1 base at V and 6 bases at J, with 13 bases between the two ends. Germline CDR1 is SNHLY and CDR2 is FYNNEI. The CDR3 contains 14 residues.

This clone was counted a few times. The CDR3 DNA follows: TGTGCCACCAGCAGAGATCGGGCCGGGGAGACTGAAGCTTTCTTT. Protein sequence: CATSRDRAGETEAFF. This rearrangement joins TRBV15 to TRBJ1-1; no clear D gene. The CDR3 consists of 15 residues. Trimming left V 0 bases short and J 5 bases short, with 13 bases between. CDR1 LNHNV and CDR2 YYDKDF come from the germline V gene (reference sequence).

This clone was recorded once. J is TRBJ2-7 and V is TRBV5-1; 7 bases fit TRBD1. V gave up 4 bases and J gave up 2 bases; unmatched junction bases: 12. The CDR3 runs to 16 residues. The germline CDR1 and CDR2 sequences are SGHRS and YFSETQ. The CDR3 spells CASSLWTGHTTYEQYF. The CDR3, as DNA: TGCGCCAGCAGCCTTTGGACAGGCCACACCACCTACGAGCAGTACTTC.

The J gene is TRBJ2-1, the V gene TRBV7-9, with 10 positions matching TRBD1. This CDR3 spans 15 amino acids. Trimming took 5 bases from V and 5 from J; bases not matched to a gene: 6. Per germline, CDR1 SEHNR and CDR2 FQNEAQ (reference sequence). Written as DNA, the CDR3 is TGTGCCAGCAGCCCGCCGGGACAGGGGCACAATGAGCAGTTCTTC. It specifies CASSPPGQGHNEQFF.